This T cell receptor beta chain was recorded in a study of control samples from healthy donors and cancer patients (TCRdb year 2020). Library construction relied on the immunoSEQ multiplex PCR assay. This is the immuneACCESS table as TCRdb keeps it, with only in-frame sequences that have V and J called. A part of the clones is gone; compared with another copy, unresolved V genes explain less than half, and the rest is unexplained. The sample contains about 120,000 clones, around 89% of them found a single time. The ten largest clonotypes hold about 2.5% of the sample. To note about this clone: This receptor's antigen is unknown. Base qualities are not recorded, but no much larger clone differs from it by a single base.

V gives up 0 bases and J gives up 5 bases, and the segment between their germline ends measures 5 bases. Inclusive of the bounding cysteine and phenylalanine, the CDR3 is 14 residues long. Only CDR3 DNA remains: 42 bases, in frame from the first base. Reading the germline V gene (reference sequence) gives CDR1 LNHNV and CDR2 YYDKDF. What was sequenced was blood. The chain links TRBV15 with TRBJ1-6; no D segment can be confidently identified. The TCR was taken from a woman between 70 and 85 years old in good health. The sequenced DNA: TGTGCCACCAGCAGAGATACCGATAATTCACCCCTCCACTTT. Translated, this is CATSRDTDNSPLHF.